This entry concerns a single T cell receptor (beta chain). The PCR employed 60 Vbeta primers together with 13 Jbeta primers. Data came from immunoSEQ multiplex PCR; TCRdb stores just in-frame clones and leaves some out. This sample has 130,000 or so clones, with 72% found just once. This record comes from a study of cytomegalovirus exposure and HLA in healthy donors. After removal of 6 bases from V and 6 bases from J, the junction contained 9 bases not matched to a gene. The CDR3 contains 15 residues. Germline loops: CDR1 MNHNY, CDR2 SVGAGI (reference sequence). This TCR derives from a man between 50 and 59 years old in good health and CMV-seropositive. The sequencing sample was made of PBMCs. The rearrangement uses TRBV6-6 and TRBJ1-1, with 11 bases that match TRBD1. The CDR3 DNA reads as TGTGCCAGCAGCCCCGGGACAGGGGGTATCGCTGAAGCTTTCTTT. This translates into CASSPGTGGIAEAFF.